The rows below give T cell receptor beta chains drawn from one sample of a study of CD8+ T cells in alopecia areata. Produced via immunoSEQ multiplex PCR; TCRdb's table is partial and in-frame only. There are tens of thousands of clones in the sample; about 45% occur only once, and about 20% lies in the top ten. Sequencing used CD8+ T cells sorted from blood, obtained between weeks 36 and 40, from a patient treated with tofacitinib. These TCRs come from a human donor with alopecia areata. Each CDR3 is given with its conserved first and last residue. The D gene is left open where the match is weak. Clone size is not always given. Where it is, it says once, few, many or a class for expanded clones.

CDR3 length,D gene,V gene,clone size,J gene,CDR3 protein,CDR3 DNA
14,-,TRBV27,-,TRBJ1-1,CASSFRGGSTEAFF,TGTGCCAGCAGTTTCCGGGGGGGAAGCACTGAAGCTTTCTTT
15,-,TRBV30,-,TRBJ2-2,CACPTRGKITGELFF,TGTGCCTGCCCGACCCGGGGGAAAATCACCGGGGAGCTGTTTTTT
13,-,TRBV29-1,few,TRBJ1-1,CSVEETTNTEAFF,TGCAGCGTTGAAGAGACAACGAACACTGAAGCTTTCTTT
15,TRBD1,TRBV27,few,TRBJ2-7,CASRNLGTGSYEQYF,TGTGCCAGCAGGAACCTCGGGACAGGGTCCTACGAGCAGTACTTC
14,-,TRBV30,-,TRBJ2-7,CAWSVEVGIGEQYF,TGTGCCTGGAGTGTGGAAGTCGGGATTGGTGAGCAGTACTTC
15,-,TRBV29-1,-,TRBJ2-5,CSVEQALGGRETQYF,TGCAGCGTTGAACAGGCGCTGGGGGGTCGAGAGACCCAGTACTTC
15,TRBD2,TRBV27,-,TRBJ2-2,CASSPPSGRAGELFF,TGTGCCAGCAGCCCCCCTAGCGGGAGGGCCGGGGAGCTGTTTTTT
17,-,TRBV30,few,TRBJ1-2,CAWRVRLGASPGEGYTF,TGTGCCTGGAGAGTCCGACTGGGGGCCTCACCTGGCGAAGGCTACACCTTC
13,-,TRBV30,-,TRBJ1-1,CAWTGVGNTEAFF,TGTGCCTGGACAGGGGTTGGGAACACTGAAGCTTTCTTT
15,-,TRBV6-5,-,TRBJ1-3,CASSGWLGDGNTIYF,TGTGCCAGCAGTGGGTGGCTAGGGGATGGAAACACCATATATTTT
13,-,TRBV7-9,-,TRBJ2-3,CASSFHSTDTQYF,TGTGCCAGCAGCTTCCACAGCACAGATACGCAGTATTTT
12,-,TRBV29-1,-,TRBJ2-2,CSVGANTGELFF,TGCAGCGTTGGAGCGAACACCGGGGAGCTGTTTTTT
15,-,TRBV19,-,TRBJ2-1,CASGDRGRVFNEQFF,TGTGCCAGTGGGGACCGAGGAAGGGTATTCAATGAGCAGTTCTTC
13,-,TRBV27,-,TRBJ2-3,CASSPPSTDTQYF,TGTGCCAGCAGTCCCCCTAGCACAGATACGCAGTATTTT
14,TRBD2,TRBV7-2,-,TRBJ2-1,CASRGSGLGHEQFF,TGTGCCAGCAGAGGTAGCGGGCTGGGCCATGAGCAGTTCTTC
14,-,TRBV30,-,TRBJ2-7,CAWMRAPSSYEQYF,TGTGCCTGGATGCGCGCTCCGAGCTCCTACGAGCAGTACTTC
13,-,TRBV29-1,few,TRBJ1-3,CSAAGESGNTIYF,TGCAGCGCCGCGGGGGAGTCTGGAAACACCATATATTTT
15,-,TRBV4-1,-,TRBJ2-3,CASRLGSGAADTQYF,TGCGCCAGCAGGCTGGGTAGCGGAGCGGCAGATACGCAGTATTTT
13,-,TRBV6-1,-,TRBJ1-2,CASSEPWAYGYTF,TGTGCCAGCAGTGAGCCTTGGGCCTATGGCTACACCTTC
15,-,TRBV4-1,-,TRBJ2-7,CASSQGEGSSYEQYF,TGCGCCAGCAGCCAAGGGGAAGGGAGCTCCTACGAGCAGTACTTC
17,TRBD1,TRBV7-8,few,TRBJ2-2,CASSPDLTGSNTGELFF,TGTGCCAGCAGCCCAGATCTGACAGGGTCGAACACCGGGGAGCTGTTTTTT
17,-,TRBV7-2,few,TRBJ2-3,CASSFNAVDSYTDTQYF,TGTGCCAGCAGCTTCAATGCCGTGGACAGTTACACAGATACGCAGTATTTT
13,-,TRBV10-3,few,TRBJ1-1,CAISESGYTEAFF,TGTGCCATCAGTGAGTCGGGGTACACTGAAGCTTTCTTT
16,TRBD2,TRBV15,once,TRBJ2-1,CATSPSTSGRGNEQFF,TGTGCCACCAGTCCATCTACTAGCGGGAGGGGTAATGAGCAGTTCTTC
14,TRBD1,TRBV4-1,-,TRBJ1-1,CASRPTGHNTEAFF,TGCGCCAGCAGACCGACAGGGCATAACACTGAAGCTTTCTTT
18,-,TRBV9,-,TRBJ2-5,CASSGGDGTLGLGETQYF,TGTGCCAGCAGCGGAGGGGACGGGACCCTCGGGTTGGGGGAGACCCAGTACTTC
14,TRBD2,TRBV2,-,TRBJ2-1,CASSEIGGRDEQFF,TGTGCCAGCAGTGAAATTGGTGGGAGGGATGAGCAGTTCTTC
13,TRBD1,TRBV29-1,few,TRBJ2-7,CSVEGGTGYEQYF,TGCAGCGTTGAAGGTGGGACAGGCTACGAGCAGTACTTC
15,-,TRBV4-2,-,TRBJ2-2,CASSQEFPKSGELFF,TGTGCCAGCAGCCAAGAGTTTCCAAAGTCCGGGGAGCTGTTTTTT
17,TRBD2,TRBV4-1,few,TRBJ2-5,CASSQKPSGSSRETQYF,TGCGCCAGCAGCCAGAAGCCTAGCGGGAGTTCGAGAGAGACCCAGTACTTC
16,-,TRBV29-1,-,TRBJ2-7,CSVLWAGSEQTYEQYF,TGCAGCGTCTTATGGGCCGGTTCTGAACAGACCTACGAGCAGTACTTC
14,-,TRBV9,-,TRBJ2-3,CASSPLFLYDTQYF,TGTGCCAGCAGCCCCCTCTTTCTTTACGATACGCAGTATTTT
14,TRBD1,TRBV4-1,few,TRBJ2-7,CASSPGQGAYEQYF,TGCGCCAGCAGCCCCGGACAGGGGGCCTACGAGCAGTACTTC
14,TRBD2,TRBV27,-,TRBJ2-1,CASSLAGGYNEQFF,TGTGCCAGCAGTCTAGCGGGAGGCTACAATGAGCAGTTCTTC
13,-,TRBV6-5,-,TRBJ2-5,CASSPEGGETQYF,TGTGCCAGCAGTCCGGAAGGAGGAGAGACCCAGTACTTC
13,-,TRBV7-6,few,TRBJ2-1,CASSTGRWNEQFF,TGTGCCAGCAGCACTGGACGTTGGAATGAGCAGTTCTTC
15,-,TRBV7-3,-,TRBJ2-7,CASSPGTFGGYEQYF,TGTGCCAGCAGCCCTGGGACTTTTGGGGGCTACGAGCAGTACTTC
16,-,TRBV5-6,-,TRBJ1-2,CASREGTPPTHYGYTF,TGTGCCAGCAGGGAGGGGACACCCCCAACGCACTATGGCTACACCTTC
11,TRBD1,TRBV29-1,-,TRBJ1-2,CADRVSYGYTF,TGCGCCGACAGGGTTTCATATGGCTACACCTTC
15,-,TRBV9,-,TRBJ2-3,CASSSRGAGTDTQYF,TGTGCCAGCAGCTCACGCGGGGCCGGCACAGATACGCAGTATTTT
14,-,TRBV27,-,TRBJ2-7,CASSGLGEPYEQYF,TGTGCCAGCAGTGGGCTGGGGGAGCCCTACGAGCAGTACTTC
13,TRBD1,TRBV10-3,few,TRBJ1-1,CAISRDRNTEAFF,TGTGCCATCAGCCGGGACAGGAACACTGAAGCTTTCTTT
16,TRBD1,TRBV7-9,-,TRBJ2-5,CASSRTGTGVRETQYF,TGTGCCAGCAGCCGTACCGGGACAGGTGTGAGGGAGACCCAGTACTTC
15,TRBD1,TRBV6-5,-,TRBJ2-5,CASRTRDRVGETQYF,TGTGCCAGCAGGACCAGAGACAGGGTCGGAGAGACCCAGTACTTC
15,-,TRBV6-5,-,TRBJ2-7,CASSDKETDPYEQYF,TGTGCCAGCAGCGACAAGGAGACCGACCCCTACGAGCAGTACTTC
14,TRBD1,TRBV25-1,-,TRBJ2-1,CASSLTGDYNEQFF,TGTGCCAGCAGTCTGACAGGGGACTACAATGAGCAGTTCTTC
12,-,TRBV7-9,few,TRBJ2-5,CASSTGQETQYF,TGTGCCAGCAGCACCGGCCAGGAGACCCAGTACTTC
9,-,TRBV20-1,-,TRBJ1-2,CSARDGYTF,TGCAGTGCTAGAGATGGCTACACCTTC
13,-,TRBV18,-,TRBJ1-1,CASSPIGRLEAFF,TGTGCCAGCTCACCAATAGGCCGCCTAGAAGCTTTCTTT
15,TRBD1,TRBV6-1,-,TRBJ1-1,CASSERVVGTDGAFF,TGTGCCAGCAGTGAGAGGGTGGTGGGGACAGATGGAGCTTTCTTT
15,TRBD1,TRBV30,-,TRBJ1-1,CAWSVVTGGLTEAFF,TGTGCCTGGAGTGTCGTTACAGGGGGCCTCACTGAAGCTTTCTTT
14,TRBD1,TRBV13,-,TRBJ2-7,CASSLGQGGHEQYF,TGTGCCAGCAGCTTGGGACAGGGAGGGCACGAGCAGTACTTC
15,-,TRBV7-6,-,TRBJ1-5,CASSLRADSNQPQHF,TGTGCCAGCAGCTTAAGGGCAGATAGCAATCAGCCCCAGCATTTT